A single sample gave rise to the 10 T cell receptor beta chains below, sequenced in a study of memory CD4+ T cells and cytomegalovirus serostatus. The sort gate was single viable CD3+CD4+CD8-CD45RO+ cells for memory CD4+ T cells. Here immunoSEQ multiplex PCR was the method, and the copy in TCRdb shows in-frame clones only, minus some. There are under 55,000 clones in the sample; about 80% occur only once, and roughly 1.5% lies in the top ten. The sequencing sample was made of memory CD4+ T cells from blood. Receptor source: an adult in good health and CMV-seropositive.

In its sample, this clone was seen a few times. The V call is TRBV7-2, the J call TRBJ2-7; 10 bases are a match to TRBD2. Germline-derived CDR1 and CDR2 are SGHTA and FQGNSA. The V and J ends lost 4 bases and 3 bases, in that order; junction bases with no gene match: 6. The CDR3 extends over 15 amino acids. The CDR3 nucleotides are TGTGCCAGCAGCTCCCAAGCGGGGGGGCTCTACGAGCAGTACTTC. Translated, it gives CASSSQAGGLYEQYF.

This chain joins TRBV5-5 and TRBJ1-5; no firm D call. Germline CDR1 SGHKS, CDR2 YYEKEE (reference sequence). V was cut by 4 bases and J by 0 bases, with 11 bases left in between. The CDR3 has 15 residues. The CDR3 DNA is TGTGCCAGCAGCGTGGGGTTTAATAGCAATCAGCCCCAGCATTTT. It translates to CASSVGFNSNQPQHF.

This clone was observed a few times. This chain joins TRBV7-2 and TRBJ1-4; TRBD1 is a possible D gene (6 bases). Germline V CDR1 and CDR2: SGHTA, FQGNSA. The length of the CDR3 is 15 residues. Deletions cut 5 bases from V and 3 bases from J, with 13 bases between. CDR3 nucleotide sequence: TGTGCCAGCAGCCCTCGGGCAGGGGCTAATGAAAAACTGTTTTTT. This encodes CASSPRAGANEKLFF.

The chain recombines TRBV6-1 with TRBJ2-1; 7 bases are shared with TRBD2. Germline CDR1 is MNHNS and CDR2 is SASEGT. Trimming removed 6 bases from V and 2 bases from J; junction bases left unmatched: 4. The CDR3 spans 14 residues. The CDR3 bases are TGTGCCAGCAGCCTTGGACTAGCCTACAATGAGCAGTTCTTC. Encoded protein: CASSLGLAYNEQFF.

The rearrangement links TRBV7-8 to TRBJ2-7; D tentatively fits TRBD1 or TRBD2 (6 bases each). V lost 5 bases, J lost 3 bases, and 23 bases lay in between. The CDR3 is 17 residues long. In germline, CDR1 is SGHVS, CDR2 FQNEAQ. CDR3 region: CASSMGAGLALVYEQYF. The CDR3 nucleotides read TGTGCCAGCAGCATGGGGGCTGGGCTAGCGCTTGTCTACGAGCAGTACTTC.

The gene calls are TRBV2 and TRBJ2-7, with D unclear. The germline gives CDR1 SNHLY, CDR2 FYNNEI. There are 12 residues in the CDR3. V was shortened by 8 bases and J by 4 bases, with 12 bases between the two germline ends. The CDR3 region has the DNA TGTGCCAGCCAGCGAAATCTATACGAGCAGTACTTC. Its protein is CASQRNLYEQYF. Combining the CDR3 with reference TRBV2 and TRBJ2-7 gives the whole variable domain EPEVTQTPSHQVTQMGQEVILRCVPISNHLYFYWYRQILGQKVEFLVSFYNNEISEKSEIFDDQFSVERPDGSNFTLKIRSTKLEDSAMYFCASQRNLYEQYFGPGTRLTVT.

The CDR3 is CASSPSGVGNQPQHF. Written as DNA, the CDR3 is TGTGCCAGCAGCCCCTCAGGGGTGGGCAATCAGCCCCAGCATTTT. This sequence joins TRBV6-5 and TRBJ1-5, with a tentative D call TRBD1 (6 bases). Trimming shortened V by 6 bases and J by 2 bases, and 14 bases separated the two germline ends. The CDR3 sequence is 15 residues long. Germline values: CDR1 MNHEY, CDR2 SVGAGI.

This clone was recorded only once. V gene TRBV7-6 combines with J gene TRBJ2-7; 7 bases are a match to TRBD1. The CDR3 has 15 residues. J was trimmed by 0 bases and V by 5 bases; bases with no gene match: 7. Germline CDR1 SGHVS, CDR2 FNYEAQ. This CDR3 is CASSQTGDSSYEQYF. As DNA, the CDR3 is TGTGCCAGCAGCCAAACAGGGGATTCCTCCTACGAGCAGTACTTC. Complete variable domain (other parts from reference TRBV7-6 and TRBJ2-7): GAGVSQSPRYKVTKRGQDVALRCDPISGHVSLYWYRQALGQGPEFLTYFNYEAQQDKSGLPNDRFSAERPEGSISTLTIQRTEQRDSAMYRCASSQTGDSSYEQYFGPGTRLTVT.

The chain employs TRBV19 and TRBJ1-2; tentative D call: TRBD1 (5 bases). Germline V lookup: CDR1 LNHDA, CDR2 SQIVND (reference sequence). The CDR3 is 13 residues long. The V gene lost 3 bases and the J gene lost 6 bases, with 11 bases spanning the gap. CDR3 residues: CASSIQGRNGYTF. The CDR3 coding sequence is TGTGCCAGTAGTATCCAGGGCAGGAATGGCTACACCTTC.

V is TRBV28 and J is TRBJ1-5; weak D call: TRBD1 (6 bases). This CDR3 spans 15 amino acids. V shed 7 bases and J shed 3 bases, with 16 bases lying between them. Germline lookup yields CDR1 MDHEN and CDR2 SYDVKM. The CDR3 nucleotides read TGTGCCAGCACCCCGGGGGGGGCAATCAATCAGCCCCAGCATTTT. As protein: CASTPGGAINQPQHF. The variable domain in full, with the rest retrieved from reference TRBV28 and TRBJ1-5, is DVKVTQSSRYLVKRTGEKVFLECVQDMDHENMFWYRQDPGLGLRLIYFSYDVKMKEKGDIPEGYSVSREKKERFSLILESASTNQTSMYLCASTPGGAINQPQHFGDGTRLSIL.